The source of this T cell receptor (beta chain) is a study of blood T cell repertoires in COVID-19. The overall study: PBMCs, B-cell-depleted T cells, or T cells provided the cDNA or gDNA that made up the material.

As handled by the study authors: Amplifying reference gene primers gave estimates of nucleated cell counts. Clones were read by immunoSEQ multiplex PCR, and TCRdb kept only the in-frame ones, dropping some. V and J calls and clone size are as listed in that table; D and trimming were resolved from the DNA. This sample carries about 180,000 clones, around 82% of them seen once, and the ten largest clones take around 7%. The CDR3 runs to 14 residues. Losses at the gene ends were 5 bases for V and 7 bases for J; bases not matched to a gene: 7. The germline V gene has CDR1 ENHRY and CDR2 SYGVKD. The V call is TRBV10-3, the J call TRBJ2-1; 8 bases are a match to TRBD1. This clonotype originated in a man older than 75 with COVID-19, enrolled during active disease. Source material: peripheral blood. The DNA of the CDR3 is TGTGCCATCAGTTCGGACAGGGCCTGGAATGAGCAGTTCTTC. Translating gives CAISSDRAWNEQFF.